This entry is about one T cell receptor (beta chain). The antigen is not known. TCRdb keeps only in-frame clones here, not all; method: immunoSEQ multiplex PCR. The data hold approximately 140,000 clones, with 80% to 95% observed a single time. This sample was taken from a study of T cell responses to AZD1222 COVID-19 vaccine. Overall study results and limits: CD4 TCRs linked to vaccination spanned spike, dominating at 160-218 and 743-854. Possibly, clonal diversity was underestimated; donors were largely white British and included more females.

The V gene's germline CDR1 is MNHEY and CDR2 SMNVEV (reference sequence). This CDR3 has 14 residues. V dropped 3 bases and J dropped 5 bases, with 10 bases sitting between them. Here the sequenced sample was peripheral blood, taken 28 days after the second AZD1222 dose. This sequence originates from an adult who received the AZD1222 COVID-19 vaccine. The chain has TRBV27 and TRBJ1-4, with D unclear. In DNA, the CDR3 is TGTGCCAGCAGTTTGACTTGGAGGAATGAAAAACTGTTTTTT. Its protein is CASSLTWRNEKLFF.